One sample yielded the 18 T cell receptor beta chains listed below, sequenced in a study of tumor-infiltrating lymphocytes in primary liver carcinoma. Unsorted whole blood yielded the blood RNA, and germline DNA was also extracted. From about 0.5 ug of total RNA, TCR beta-specific cDNA was reverse-transcribed using a constant-region primer. For TCR beta, libraries were produced by three nested multiplex PCR rounds using slightly modified ARM-PCR. The first two PCR rounds used TRBV1-TRBV30 forward primers with a C-beta reverse primer, nine to ten cycles each. TCRdb reprocessed the multiplex PCR reads with MiXCR, giving one entry per CDR3 protein. The data show hundreds of thousands of distinct CDR3 sequences, roughly two thirds seen once. Input material: peripheral blood. The receptors here all came from a man aged 35-49 years with primary liver carcinoma and hepatitis B virus infection.

In this sample, this clonotype turned up a few times. The chain has TRBV29-1 and TRBJ2-2; 8 bases map to TRBD2. This CDR3 contains 15 residues. Germline assignment: CDR1 SQVTM and CDR2 ANQGSEA. Trimming took 1 base from V and 7 from J; bases not matched to a gene: 8. The CDR3 protein is CSVEVGGGAGGELFF. CDR3 DNA: TGCAGCGTTGAAGTCGGGGGGGGCGCGGGCGGGGAGCTGTTTTTT.

About this clonotype itself: A much larger clone differs from this one at a single base, so this may be a read error. V usage is TRBV6-1 and J usage is TRBJ1-5, with unresolved D. The V gene lost 4 bases and the J gene lost 6 bases, with 10 bases spanning the gap. The V gene's germline CDR1 is MNHNS and CDR2 SASEGT. The CDR3 covers 13 residues. Here the CDR3 reads CASSGRGLQPQHF. CDR3 in DNA: TGTGCCAGCAGTGGCCGGGGTCTTCAGCCCCAGCATTTT.

This clonotype was recorded a few times. V usage is TRBV12-3 or TRBV12-4 and J usage is TRBJ1-5; no clear D. Trimming shortened V by 5 bases and J by 5 bases, and 7 bases separated the two germline ends. The CDR3 runs to 12 residues. Here the CDR3 DNA reads TGTGCCAGCAGTATGCTAGATCAGCCCCAGCATTTT. This sequence encodes CASSMLDQPQHF.

The V and J genes are TRBV5-1 and TRBJ2-5; 11 nucleotides match TRBD1. CDR3 size: 16 residues. J gave up 13 bases and V 4 bases, and 18 bases lay outside the gene matches. CDR1 SGHRS and CDR2 YFSETQ come from the germline V gene. The CDR3: CASSPPGQGVGETLYF. The CDR3 nucleotides read TGCGCCAGCAGCCCACCGGGACAGGGGGTAGGAGAGACTCTGTACTTC.

This clonotype was observed a handful of times. The J gene is TRBJ1-1, the V gene TRBV30; D might be TRBD1 (6 bases). Germline lookup yields CDR1 GTSNPN and CDR2 SVGIG (reference sequence). The CDR3 spans 14 residues. Trimming shortened V by 3 bases and J by 4 bases, and 15 bases separated the two germline ends. The CDR3 here is CAWSGWGATTEAFF. DNA of the CDR3: TGTGCCTGGAGCGGATGGGGGGCGACCACTGAAGCTTTCTTT. Together with reference TRBV30 and TRBJ1-1, the CDR3 gives the full variable domain: SQTIHQWPATLVQPVGSPLSLECTVEGTSNPNLYWYRQAAGRGLQLLFYSVGIGQISSEVPQNLSASRPQDRQFILSSKKLLLSDSGFYLCAWSGWGATTEAFFGQGTRLTVV.

The V gene is TRBV2, the J gene TRBJ1-5; unclear D gene. V lost 6 bases to trimming and J lost 3 bases, with 15 bases between them. This CDR3 is 15 amino acids long. The germline gives CDR1 SNHLY, CDR2 FYNNEI. Here the CDR3 reads CASRAGWQVNQPQHF. CDR3 coding DNA: TGTGCCAGCAGGGCAGGTTGGCAGGTCAATCAGCCCCAGCATTTT.

Concerning this clonotype: This could be a read error, since a much larger clone is one nucleotide away. This chain uses TRBV6-1 with TRBJ2-1; perhaps TRBD2 as D (5 bases). The CDR3 is made up of 13 amino acids. Deletions cut 6 bases from V and 5 bases from J, with 11 bases between. Per germline, CDR1 MNHNS and CDR2 SASEGT. CDR3 sequence: CASSGGYHNEQFF. CDR3 coding DNA: TGTGCCAGCAGCGGAGGCTACCACAATGAGCAGTTCTTC.

Note on this clonotype: A much larger clone lies one base from this, so it may be a read error. The chain recombines TRBV29-1 with TRBJ2-1; tentatively, D is TRBD2 (5 bases). The CDR3 loop spans 12 amino acids. CDR1 is SQVTM, CDR2 ANQGSEA, per germline. For the CDR3, the DNA is TGCAGCTTTGAGAGAGGGCCGTTTGAGCAGTTCTTC. This encodes CSFERGPFEQFF.

This clonotype was counted at least ten times. The V call is TRBV11-1, the J call TRBJ2-5; 10 bases are a match to TRBD2. Trimming at V came to 5 bases and at J to 5 bases, leaving 8 bases not matched to a gene. The CDR3 extends over 15 amino acids. Germline CDR1 and CDR2: SGHAT and FQDESV (reference sequence). The CDR3 nucleotides read TGTGCCAGCAGCACCAGCGGGAGGGCCGAGGAGACCCAGTACTTC. Protein: CASSTSGRAEETQYF.

Only one count was recorded for this clonotype. A single base separates this from a much larger clone, so it may be a read error. The chain recombines TRBV5-4 with TRBJ2-5; D is undetermined. The CDR3 loop spans 13 amino acids. CDR1 is SGHNT, CDR2 YYREEE, per germline (reference sequence). Trimming pared 0 bases from V and 5 bases from J, leaving 8 bases between. The CDR3 region has the DNA TGTGCCAGCAGCTTGGACAGCCATGAGACCCAGTACTTC. Amino acid sequence: CASSLDSHETQYF.

On this clonotype: A much larger clone is a single base away; this may be a read error. This chain connects TRBV29-1 to TRBJ2-5; D possibly matches TRBD1 or TRBD2 (5 bases each). Trimming stripped 6 bases from V and 4 bases from J, with 12 bases between. This CDR3 contains 12 residues. Germline lookup yields CDR1 SQVTM and CDR2 ANQGSEA. This CDR3 is CSVRRDLETQYF. As DNA, the CDR3 is TGCAGCGTCCGCAGGGACCTAGAGACCCAGTACTTC.

This clonotype showed up just a few times. It may be a read error: a sequence one base away is much more abundant. This rearrangement joins TRBV4-2 to TRBJ2-2, with D unclear. Germline V gives CDR1 LGHNA, CDR2 YNFKEQ. This CDR3 is 15 amino acids long. Trimming cost V 1 base and J 4 bases, with 10 bases left between them. CDR3 sequence reads: CASSQVGRPTGELFF. In nucleotides, the CDR3 is TGTGCCAGCAGCCAAGTGGGCAGACCCACCGGGGAGCTGTTTTTT.

This clonotype was picked up a small number of times. This rearrangement joins TRBV13 to TRBJ2-1; D ambiguous. V dropped 6 bases and J dropped 3 bases, with 9 bases sitting between them. Per germline, CDR1 PRHDT and CDR2 FYEKMQ (reference sequence). This CDR3 is 13 amino acids long. CDR3 coding DNA: TGTGCCAGCAGACCAGTGGGCTACAATGAGCAGTTCTTC. It encodes CASRPVGYNEQFF.

A remark on this clonotype: The junction departs from the called germline gene at one end, perhaps through a read error. The V and J genes are TRBV12-3 or TRBV12-4 and TRBJ2-1, with D possibly TRBD2 on 6 matching bases. The length of the CDR3 is 12 residues. CDR3 in amino acids: CTGLATKHEQFF. DNA of the CDR3: TGCACCGGGCTAGCGACAAAGCATGAGCAGTTCTTC.

V gene TRBV6-1 combines with J gene TRBJ2-1; possible D gene TRBD2, 6 bases. V lost 10 bases and J 6 bases, leaving 16 bases between the germline ends. The CDR3 is 13 amino acids. Germline CDR1 is MNHNS and CDR2 is SASEGT. The CDR3 DNA follows: TGTGCCAACTCGGCGGGACTTGCCAATGAGCAGTTCTTC. Translating gives CANSAGLANEQFF.

In its sample, this clonotype was seen once. A junction end diverges from the germline sequence, so it may reflect a read error. The V call is TRBV6-6, the J call TRBJ2-1, with TRBD2 matching over 7 bases. The CDR3 is 16 amino acids. Germline CDR1 is MNHNY and CDR2 is SVGAGI (reference sequence). As DNA, the CDR3 is TGTACCAGCAGTTTCCTCCAGGCGGGAGTAATATATGAGCAGTTCTTC. Its translation: CTSSFLQAGVIYEQFF.

Concerning this clonotype: A read error may be the cause here, since a much bigger clone is one base away. The chain is built from TRBV29-1 and TRBJ2-1; D unclear. Per the germline V gene, CDR1 is SQVTM and CDR2 is ANQGSEA. The CDR3 sequence is 12 residues long. The V end lost 4 bases, the J end lost 8 bases, and 12 bases lay between the germline ends. CDR3 in amino acids: CSVGGQFDEQFF. The CDR3 bases are TGCAGCGTTGGTGGTCAGTTCGATGAGCAGTTCTTC.

This clonotype was observed many times. V is TRBV4-1 and J is TRBJ1-5, with TRBD1 matching 9 bases. The CDR3 spans 13 residues. Unmatched junction bases numbered 2, after V lost 6 bases and J lost 5 bases. CDR1 is MGHRA and CDR2 is YSYEKL in the germline V gene. The CDR3 sequence is CASRQGADQPQHF. The DNA of the CDR3 is TGCGCCAGCAGACAGGGGGCTGATCAGCCCCAGCATTTT.